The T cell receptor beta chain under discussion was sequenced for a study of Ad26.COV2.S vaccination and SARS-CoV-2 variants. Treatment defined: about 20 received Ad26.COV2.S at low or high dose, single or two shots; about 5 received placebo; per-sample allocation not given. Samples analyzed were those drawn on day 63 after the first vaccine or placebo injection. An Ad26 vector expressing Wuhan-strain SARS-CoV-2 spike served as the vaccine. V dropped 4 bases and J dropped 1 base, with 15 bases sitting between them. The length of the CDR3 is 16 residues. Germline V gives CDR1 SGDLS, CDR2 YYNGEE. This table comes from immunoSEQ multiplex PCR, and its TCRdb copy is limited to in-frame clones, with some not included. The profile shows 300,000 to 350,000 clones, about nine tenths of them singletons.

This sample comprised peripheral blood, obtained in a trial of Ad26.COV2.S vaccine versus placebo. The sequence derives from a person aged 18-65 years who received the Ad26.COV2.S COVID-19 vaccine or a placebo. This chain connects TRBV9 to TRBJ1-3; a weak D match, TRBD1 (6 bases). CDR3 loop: CASSPRGDRSGNTIYF. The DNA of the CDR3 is TGTGCCAGCAGCCCGCGTGGTGACAGGTCTGGAAACACCATATATTTT.